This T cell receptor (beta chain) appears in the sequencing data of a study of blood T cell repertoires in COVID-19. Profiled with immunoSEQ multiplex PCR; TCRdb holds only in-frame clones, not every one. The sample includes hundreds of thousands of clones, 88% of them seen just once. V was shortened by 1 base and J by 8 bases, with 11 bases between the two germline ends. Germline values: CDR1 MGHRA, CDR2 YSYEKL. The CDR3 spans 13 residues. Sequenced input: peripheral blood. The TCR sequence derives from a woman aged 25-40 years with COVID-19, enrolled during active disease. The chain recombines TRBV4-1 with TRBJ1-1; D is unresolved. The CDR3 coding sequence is TGCGCCAGCAGCCAAGTCTTGCAGGCCGAAGCTTTCTTT. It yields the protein CASSQVLQAEAFF.